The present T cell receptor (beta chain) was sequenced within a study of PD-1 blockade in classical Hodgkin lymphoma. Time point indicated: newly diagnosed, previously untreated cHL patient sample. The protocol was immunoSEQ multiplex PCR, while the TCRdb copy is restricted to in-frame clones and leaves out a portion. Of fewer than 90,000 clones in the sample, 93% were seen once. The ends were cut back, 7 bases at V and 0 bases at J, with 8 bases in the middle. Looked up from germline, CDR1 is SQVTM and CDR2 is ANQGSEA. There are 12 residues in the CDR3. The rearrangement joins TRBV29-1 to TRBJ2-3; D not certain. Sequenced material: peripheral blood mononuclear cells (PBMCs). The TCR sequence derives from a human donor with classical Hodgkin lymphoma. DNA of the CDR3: TGCAGCGGTGGAGTTAGCACAGATACGCAGTATTTT. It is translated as CSGGVSTDTQYF.